These T cell receptor beta chains were read from a single sample in a study of cytomegalovirus exposure and HLA in healthy donors. TCRdb keeps only in-frame clones here, not all; method: immunoSEQ multiplex PCR. The sample shows 130,000 or so clones, 81% of them seen only once. Sequencing was performed on PBMCs. The origin of the receptors is a man aged 40-49 years in good health and CMV-seronegative. The CDR3 runs from the conserved cysteine through the conserved F or W. The D gene is left open where the match is weak. Size is omitted from some rows. Given values are once, few, many or a class for expanded clones.

D gene,V gene,J gene,clone size,CDR3 protein,CDR3 DNA
.,TRBV25-1,TRBJ2-1,few,CASSTASGHNEQFF,TGTGCCAGCAGTACCGCCAGCGGCCACAATGAGCAGTTCTTC
TRBD2,TRBV6-1,TRBJ2-1,few,CASSSGSSYNEQFF,TGTGCCAGCAGCAGCGGGAGCTCCTACAATGAGCAGTTCTTC
.,TRBV7-9,TRBJ2-6,.,CASSLPGSGANGLTF,TGTGCCAGCAGCTTACCCGGCTCTGGGGCCAACGGCCTGACTTTC
TRBD2,TRBV30,TRBJ2-3,.,CAWRPTSGTDTQYF,TGTGCCTGGAGACCTACTAGCGGAACAGATACGCAGTATTTT
.,TRBV30,TRBJ1-6,.,CAWRGAARSSIVYNSPLHF,TGTGCCTGGAGGGGGGCAGCTAGGTCCTCGATTGTCTATAATTCACCCCTCCACTTT
TRBD1,TRBV11-2,TRBJ1-1,.,CAGKGTGATNTEAFF,TGTGCCGGGAAGGGGACAGGGGCTACGAACACTGAAGCTTTCTTT
.,TRBV21-1,TRBJ2-3,.,CADRRECTDTQYF,TGTGCCGACAGGCGGGAGTGCACAGATACGCAGTATTTT
TRBD2,TRBV5-4,TRBJ2-4,once,CASSGTGTSGGAANSQYF,TGTGCCAGCAGCGGAACCGGGACTAGCGGGGGGGCAGCAAACAGTCAGTACTTC
.,TRBV28,TRBJ2-5,once,CASSLVGFQETQYF,TGTGCCAGCAGTTTGGTCGGGTTCCAAGAGACCCAGTACTTC
.,TRBV2,TRBJ2-7,.,CATSGYEQYF,TGTGCCACCTCGGGCTACGAGCAGTACTTC
TRBD1,TRBV19,TRBJ1-2,once,CASRTGSYGYTF,TGTGCCAGTAGGACAGGGAGCTATGGCTACACCTTC
TRBD1,TRBV4-3,TRBJ1-1,.,CASSQVAGGKNEAFF,TGCGCCAGCAGCCAAGTGGCAGGGGGCAAAAATGAAGCTTTCTTT
.,TRBV28,TRBJ2-1,few,CASSSGQNNEQFF,TGTGCCAGCAGTTCCGGACAAAACAATGAGCAGTTCTTC
.,TRBV7-9,TRBJ2-5,.,CASGPGSEETQYF,TGTGCCAGCGGACCAGGGTCCGAAGAGACCCAGTACTTC
.,TRBV5-8,TRBJ2-2,.,CASSPSITNTGELFF,TGTGCCAGCAGCCCAAGCATTACGAACACCGGGGAGCTGTTTTTT
.,TRBV2,TRBJ1-4,once,CASEGMPSTNEKLFF,TGTGCCAGCGAGGGTATGCCCTCAACTAATGAAAAACTGTTTTTT
.,TRBV18,TRBJ2-7,.,CASSPSGGRRYDQYF,TGTGCCAGCTCACCGTCAGGGGGGCGGCGATACGATCAGTACTTC
TRBD2,TRBV27,TRBJ2-7,.,CASSLRHGRVSHEQYF,TGTGCCAGCAGTTTACGTCACGGGAGGGTGTCCCACGAGCAGTACTTC
TRBD1,TRBV4-3,TRBJ2-6,.,CASSGQDGRSGANVLTF,TGCGCCAGCAGCGGACAGGACGGACGGTCTGGGGCCAACGTCCTGACTTTC
.,TRBV18,TRBJ1-1,once,CASSPGRVSGVGNTEAFF,TGTGCCAGCTCACCGGGCAGGGTTTCTGGGGTAGGGAACACTGAAGCTTTCTTT
.,TRBV11-2,TRBJ2-1,.,CASSYSDPPYNEQFF,TGTGCCAGCAGCTATAGCGACCCGCCCTACAATGAGCAGTTCTTC
TRBD2,TRBV28,TRBJ2-7,.,CASRPPAGGTLEYF,TGTGCCAGCAGACCACCAGCGGGAGGGACATTGGAGTACTTC
TRBD1,TRBV2,TRBJ2-1,.,CATGNRGYEQFF,TGTGCCACGGGGAACAGGGGTTATGAGCAGTTCTTC
TRBD1,TRBV9,TRBJ1-1,.,CASSPSTGLDTEAFF,TGTGCCAGCAGCCCATCGACAGGGCTCGACACTGAAGCTTTCTTT
.,TRBV4-3,TRBJ1-4,.,CASSQDWEARVATNEKLFF,TGCGCCAGCAGCCAAGATTGGGAGGCGCGGGTTGCAACTAATGAAAAACTGTTTTTT
TRBD2,TRBV7-8,TRBJ2-5,.,CASSLQSGRGGMTQYF,TGTGCCAGCAGCCTCCAGTCGGGCCGGGGGGGGATGACCCAGTACTTC
.,TRBV6-1,TRBJ2-7,.,CASSEEPQGMYEQYF,TGTGCCAGCAGTGAAGAGCCCCAGGGTATGTACGAGCAGTACTTC
TRBD2,TRBV7-2,TRBJ2-7,.,CASSSGLADYEQYF,TGTGCCAGCAGCTCCGGACTAGCGGACTACGAGCAGTACTTC